This TCR beta chain was sequenced for a study of T cells in Graves' hyperthyroidism and ophthalmopathy. A word on this clonotype: Compared with germline, one end of the junction differs, possibly owing to a read error.

Authors of the study amplified TCR beta CDR3 regions from RNA transcripts. First-round RT-PCR of the TCR CDR3 relied on the HTBI primer set. TCRdb independently ran MiXCR on the multiplex PCR reads; one entry per CDR3 protein. The sample shows about 270,000 distinct CDR3 sequences, about 20% of them seen only once. Germline assignment: CDR1 MNHEY and CDR2 SVGEGT. The CDR3 spans 15 residues. The J gene is TRBJ1-6, the V gene TRBV6-2 or TRBV6-3; D remains ambiguous. The TCR sequence derives from a man younger than 40 with Graves' ophthalmopathy. Sequenced input: blood. The CDR3 reads CASTLRQAYSSPLHF. In DNA form, the CDR3 reads TGTGCCAGCACCTTGAGACAAGCCTATAGTTCACCCCTCCACTTT.